This T cell receptor beta chain was recorded in a study of PD-L1 blockade in urothelial cancer. Study overall: Blood samples contained a median about 150,000 T cells.

Using immunoSEQ multiplex PCR, the repertoire was profiled, and TCRdb retains in-frame clones only, with some absent. The profile covers about 35,000 clones, with 84% appearing a single time and about 10% taken by the ten largest. Time point reported: peripheral blood 6 weeks after treatment start. The germline V gene has CDR1 MNHEY and CDR2 SMNVEV (reference sequence). V was pared by 5 bases and J by 1 base, with 4 bases of the junction left unmatched. The CDR3 has 15 amino acids. The sample in question was PBMCs, obtained around atezolizumab (anti-PD-L1) treatment. This clonotype was sampled from a man between 40 and 49 years old with urothelial cancer. The J gene is TRBJ1-2, the V gene TRBV27; 10 bases are shared with TRBD1. In nucleotides, the CDR3 is TGTGCCAGCAGTAGGGACAGGGGTATTAACTATGGCTACACCTTC. Amino acids: CASSRDRGINYGYTF.